This T cell receptor (beta chain) comes out of a study of shared clonotypes between healthy human individuals. The wider study: Per donor, CD8 memory used one plate, CD8 naive used two, CD4 memory used three and CD4 naive used three.

Data came from immunoSEQ multiplex PCR; TCRdb stores just in-frame clones and leaves some out. The data show 1,100,000 or so clones, roughly 74% seen once. This clone was picked up a small number of times. The sample taken for sequencing was memory CD4+ T cells from PBMCs. As for subset: CD45RA-negative fraction. The receptor's source is a man aged 18 to 29 in good health. Some clones in this sample may be carry-over from other donors' samples.

The CDR3 DNA follows: TGTGCCAGCACTTTATTGATGGGGGTCTCGAACACTGAAGCTTTCTTT. Translation gives CASTLLMGVSNTEAFF. The rearrangement joins TRBV7-9 to TRBJ1-1; D possibly corresponds to TRBD1 (5 bases). Looked up from germline, CDR1 is SEHNR and CDR2 is FQNEAQ (reference sequence). Trimming shortened V by 7 bases and J by 1 base, and 19 bases separated the two germline ends. CDR3 length equals 16 residues.